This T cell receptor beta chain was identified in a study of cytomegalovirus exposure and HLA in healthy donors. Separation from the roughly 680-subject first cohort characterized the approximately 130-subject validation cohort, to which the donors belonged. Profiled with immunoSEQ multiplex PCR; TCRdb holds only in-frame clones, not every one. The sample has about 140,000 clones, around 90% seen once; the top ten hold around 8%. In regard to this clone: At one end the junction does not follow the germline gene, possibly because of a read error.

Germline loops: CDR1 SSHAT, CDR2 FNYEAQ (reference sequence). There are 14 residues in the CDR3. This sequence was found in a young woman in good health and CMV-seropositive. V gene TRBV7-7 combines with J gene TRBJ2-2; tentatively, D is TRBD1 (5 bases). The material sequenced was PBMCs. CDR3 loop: CASSLRGSTGELFF. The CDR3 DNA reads TGTGCTAGCAGCTTAAGGGGTAGCACCGGGGAGCTGTTTTTT.